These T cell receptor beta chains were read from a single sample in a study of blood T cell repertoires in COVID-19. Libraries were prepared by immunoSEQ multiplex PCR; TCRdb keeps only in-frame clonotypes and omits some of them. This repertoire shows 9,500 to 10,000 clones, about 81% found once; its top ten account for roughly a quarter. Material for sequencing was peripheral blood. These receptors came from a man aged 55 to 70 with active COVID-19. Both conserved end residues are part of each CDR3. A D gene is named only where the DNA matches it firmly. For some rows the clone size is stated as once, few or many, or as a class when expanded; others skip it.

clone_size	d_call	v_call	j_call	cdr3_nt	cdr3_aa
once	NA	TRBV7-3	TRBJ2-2	TGTGCCAGCAGCTCCCGTGGGGGCACAAGAGAGCTGTTTTTT	CASSSRGGTRELFF
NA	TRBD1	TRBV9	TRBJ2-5	TGTGCCAGCAGCGTAGGTTTCGTAGGACAGGGAGAGACCCAGTACTTC	CASSVGFVGQGETQYF
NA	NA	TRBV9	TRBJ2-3	TGTGCCAGCAGCGTGGGGGGAGTGTGGTCAGATACGCAGTATTTT	CASSVGGVWSDTQYF
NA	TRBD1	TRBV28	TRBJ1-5	TGTGCCAGCAGTTTAGAAGGGACAGGGGCGGTTCAGCCCCAGCATTTT	CASSLEGTGAVQPQHF
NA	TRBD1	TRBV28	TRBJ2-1	TGTGCCAGCAAAGTCCCGGGACAGGATAGGCTGTTCTTC	CASKVPGQDRLFF
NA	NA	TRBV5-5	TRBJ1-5	TGTGCCAGCAGCACAGGTAGGTCGAGCAATCAGCCCCAGCATTTT	CASSTGRSSNQPQHF
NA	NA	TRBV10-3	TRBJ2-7	TGTGCCATCAGTGAGTCAGGAGAGGGTGGGGAGCAGTACTTC	CAISESGEGGEQYF
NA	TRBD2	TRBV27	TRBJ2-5	TGTGCCAGCAGTGCGACTAGCGCGACTTGGGAGACCCAGTACTTC	CASSATSATWETQYF
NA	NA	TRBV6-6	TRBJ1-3	TGTGCCAGCAGTCCTTACTTAGACAGTTCTGGAAACACCATATATTTT	CASSPYLDSSGNTIYF
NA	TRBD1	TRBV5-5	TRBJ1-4	TGTGCCAGCAAGACAGGGAGAGATGAAAAACTGTTTTTT	CASKTGRDEKLFF
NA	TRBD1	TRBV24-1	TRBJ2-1	TGTGCCACCAGTGATTTTACAGGGGGAAATGAGCAGTTCTTC	CATSDFTGGNEQFF
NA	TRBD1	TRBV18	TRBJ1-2	TGTGCCAGCTCACCATTGGGGGACAGCTATGGCTACACCTTC	CASSPLGDSYGYTF
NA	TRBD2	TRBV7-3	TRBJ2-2	TGTGCCAGCAGCCCGGGACTAACCAAGACCGGGGAGCTGTTTTTT	CASSPGLTKTGELFF
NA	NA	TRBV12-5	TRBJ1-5	TGTGCTAGTGGCCCGGACCTACTAGGTCAGCCCCAGCATTTT	CASGPDLLGQPQHF
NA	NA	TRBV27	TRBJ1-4	TGTGCCAGCAGTCAGGGGTCCGGCGACCCTTATAATGAAAAACTGTTTTTT	CASSQGSGDPYNEKLFF
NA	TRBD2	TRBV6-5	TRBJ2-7	TGTGCCAGCAGTACCGGGGGGAGGGCCTACGAGCAGTACTTC	CASSTGGRAYEQYF
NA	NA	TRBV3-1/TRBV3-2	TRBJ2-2	TGTGCCAGCAGCCAAGCTACAGTACAGAACACCGGGGAGCTGTTTTTT	CASSQATVQNTGELFF
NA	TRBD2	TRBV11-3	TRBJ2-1	TGTGCCAGCAGCCGCGGACTAGCGGAAAACAATGAGCAGTTCTTC	CASSRGLAENNEQFF
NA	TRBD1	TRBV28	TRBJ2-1	TGTGCCAGCAGTTTTGCCGGGACAGGTTCCTACAATGAGCAGTTCTTC	CASSFAGTGSYNEQFF
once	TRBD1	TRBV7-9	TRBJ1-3	TGTGCCAGCAGCTCTAGGACAGGGTCCCTCTCTGGAAACACCATATATTTT	CASSSRTGSLSGNTIYF
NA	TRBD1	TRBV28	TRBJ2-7	TGTGCCACCGACCGAAGCACCGGGACAGGGAGTTACTTC	CATDRSTGTGSYF
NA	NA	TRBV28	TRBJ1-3	TGTGCCAGCACCCCCGGGGGATCTGGAAACACCATATATTTT	CASTPGGSGNTIYF
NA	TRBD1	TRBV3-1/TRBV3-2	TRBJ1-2	TGTGCCAGCAGCCAGATCGGAGGGGGCCTTAACCCCTATGGCTACACCTTC	CASSQIGGGLNPYGYTF
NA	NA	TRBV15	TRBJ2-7	TGTGCCACCAGCAGAGTAGGGGTCTTGGCAGGGCTGGGTGAGCAGTACTTC	CATSRVGVLAGLGEQYF
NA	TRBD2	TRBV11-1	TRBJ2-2	TGTGCCAGCAGCCCGACTAGCGGGGGCCCCCGGGGGGAGCTGTTTTTT	CASSPTSGGPRGELFF
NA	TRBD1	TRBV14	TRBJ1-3	TGTGCCAGCGCAACGGGACAGGTGGGAAACACCATATATTTT	CASATGQVGNTIYF
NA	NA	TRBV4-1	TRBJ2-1	TGCGCCAGCAGCCAAGATCAGGGGACAGAGCAGTTCTTC	CASSQDQGTEQFF
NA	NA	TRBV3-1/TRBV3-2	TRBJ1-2	TGTGCCAGCAGCACACGAATAGGGCCGGGGGATGGCTACACCTTC	CASSTRIGPGDGYTF
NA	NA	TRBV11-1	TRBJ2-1	TGTGCCAGCAGCTTTGCAGGGGCCAGTCGAGAGCAGTTCTTC	CASSFAGASREQFF
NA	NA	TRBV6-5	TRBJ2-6	TGTGCCAGCAGCCCCCGGGGGAGAGGGGCCAACGTCCTGACTTTC	CASSPRGRGANVLTF
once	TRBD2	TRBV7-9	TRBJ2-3	TGTGCCAGCAGCCGTCCGGGACTAGCGGGAGGGCTCACCACAGATACGCAGTATTTT	CASSRPGLAGGLTTDTQYF
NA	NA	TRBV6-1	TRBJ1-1	TGTGCCAGCAGTGAAGTCGGGGGGAGAACTGAAGCTTTCTTT	CASSEVGGRTEAFF
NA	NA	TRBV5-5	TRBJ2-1	TGTGCCAGCAGCTTGGGGACTAAGGGTGAGCAGTTCTTC	CASSLGTKGEQFF
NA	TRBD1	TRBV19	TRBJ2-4	TGTGCCACCTACAGGGGGCAGGGAGCCAAAAACATTCAGTACTTC	CATYRGQGAKNIQYF
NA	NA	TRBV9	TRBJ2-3	TGTGCCAGCAGCCCCCGTTCTAGCGTTACCGAAGGAGATACGCAGTATTTT	CASSPRSSVTEGDTQYF
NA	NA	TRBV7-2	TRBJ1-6	TGTGCCAGCAGCGTATTACAGGCTACAGGTTCACCCCTCCACTTT	CASSVLQATGSPLHF
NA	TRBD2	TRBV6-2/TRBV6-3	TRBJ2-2	TGTGCCAGCAGCCTATCCGCTAGCGGGAGAGGGGAGCTGTTTTTT	CASSLSASGRGELFF
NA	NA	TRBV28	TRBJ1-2	TGTGCCAGCAGCTCTGGGAGGCACTATGGCTACACCTTC	CASSSGRHYGYTF
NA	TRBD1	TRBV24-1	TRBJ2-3	TGTGCCACCAGTGCCCCGAGACAGGGCGCAGATACGCAGTATTTT	CATSAPRQGADTQYF
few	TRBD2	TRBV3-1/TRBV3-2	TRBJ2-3	TGTGCCAGCAGCCAAGAAACTAGCGGGGGGGCTCGAAATACGCAGTATTTT	CASSQETSGGARNTQYF
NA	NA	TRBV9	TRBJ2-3	TGTGCCAGCAGCGTAGATAGCGCGAGCACAGATACGCAGTATTTT	CASSVDSASTDTQYF